A single TCR beta chain is shown here with its context. In the authors' methods: Reference gene primers were amplified, and this amplification served to estimate nucleated cell counts. Sequencing was performed with immunoSEQ multiplex PCR; in TCRdb, only in-frame clones are kept and a portion is missing. V and J calls and clone size are given by that table; D and trimming were obtained from the DNA. The data contain more than 80,000 clones, 65% to 75% of them singletons. This sample is drawn from a study of blood T cell repertoires in COVID-19. Looked up from germline, CDR1 is SGHAT and CDR2 is FQNNGV. The CDR3 is 16 residues long. The germline V and J ends were trimmed by 6 bases and 7 bases, with 19 bases remaining between them.

Sequenced: peripheral blood. The receptor was isolated from a human donor with acute or convalescent COVID-19. The donor label of this sample is uncertain. The chain recombines TRBV11-2 with TRBJ1-6; a possible D gene is TRBD1 (6 bases). For the CDR3, the DNA is TGTGCCAGCAGTCTAAATTCAGGGGCGCTGAATTCACCCCTCCACTTT. Translating gives CASSLNSGALNSPLHF.